The TCR beta chain under discussion was sequenced for a study of beta chain features in type 1 diabetes (dated by TCRdb to the late 2010s). Regarding the study in general: Mean age, gender distribution, total cell number and subset yield did not differ between patients and healthy donors. A total of roughly 100 million sorted cells were examined across all samples, and the number of cells per subset was strongly correlated with RNA yield. In the study, recently diagnosed type 1 diabetes patients and matched healthy donors were compared on the TCRB repertoires of their sorted circulating CD4+ T cell subsets. Regulatory and stem cell-like memory subsets were isolated from only 8 patients and about eight healthy donors, whereas naive and central memory subsets came from all 30 or so donors. Results and caveats for the whole study, not just this receptor: At VDJ recombination sites, patients with type 1 diabetes made fewer insertions and deleted more nucleotides, a pattern implying thymic rearrangement abnormalities. HLA sub-analyses involved small numbers of individuals, so any influence of HLA type on TCRB rearrangement remained unresolved. Type 1 diabetes patients showed a moderate but significant shortening of TCRB CDR3 length in all four CD4+ subsets. The naive, central memory and regulatory TCRB repertoires appeared to resemble one another more closely among patients than among healthy donors. Sequencing cDNA rather than genomic DNA could over-represent highly expressing activated cells, although activation and CD3 levels did not differ between groups. Shorter templates might have been favored by PCR, but patient and control samples were amplified and corrected together, so both groups would have been affected equally by any skew.

For this clone: The specificity of this receptor is unknown. Base qualities were left out, and no much larger clone turns up one base away.

A single peripheral blood draw of about 120 mL on average was collected from each donor into heparinised tubes. Naive, central memory, regulatory and stem cell-like memory CD4+ T cells were sorted on a BD FACSAria II using a panel including CD45RO, CCR7, CD25, CD127, CD95 and CD27. Purity was above 95% for every sorted population. Right away, PBMCs were isolated by Lymphoprep density gradient centrifugation and were stained directly, with no culture step. To minimize batch effects, samples were stained and sorted in pairs, one healthy donor with one patient per experiment. V and J lose 6 bases and 1 base, and a span of 8 bases separates them. The CDR3 goes from the cysteine to the phenylalanine over 13 residues. Only CDR3 DNA remains: 39 bases, in frame from the first base. The germline V gene yields MNHEY for CDR1 and SVGAGI for CDR2. The entire isolated RNA was reverse transcribed using the High Capacity cDNA Reverse Transcription Kit, and thus expressed TCRB transcripts were sequenced. Deep immunoSEQ sequencing was applied to naive, central memory and regulatory T cell samples, giving an average of roughly 3.5 million total reads per sample. After sorted cells were lysed in RLT buffer, RNA was extracted with DNase-treated RNeasy Micro or Mini kits, with the choice depending on cell number. Each cell subset was processed separately to prevent cross-contamination, with patient and healthy donor samples processed together. TCRB sequences were amplified from cDNA with the immunoSEQ multiplex PCR, producing 87-bp fragments spanning the CDR3 region. Sequencing of the amplicons was performed on the Illumina HiSeq platform. Processing in the source paper ran as follows. PCR bias was computationally corrected using synthetic template baselines, reads within Hamming distance 2 were collapsed, and singletons that could not be merged were discarded. Reads were aligned against IMGT to assign V, D and J genes, CDR3 length and insertions or deletions at six rearrangement sites. Clonotype counts were normalized to sorted cell number within each subset before computing true diversity and Gini coefficients with the tcR R package. The overlap coefficient, calculated on TCRB nucleotide sequences, was used to measure repertoire sharing. Out-of-frame TCRB sequences from naive cells were analyzed as a proxy for the pre-selection repertoire. The table was pulled from immuneACCESS by TCRdb, which kept in-frame rearrangements only. Such tables lose some clones; where checked, under half of the loss comes from unresolved V genes, and the rest has no known cause. V and J calls plus clone size are reproduced from that table; the DNA served to infer D and trimming. Within this sample are some 270,000 clones, with around 9.9% of them counted one time only. The ten largest clones add up to over 0.015% of the sample.

The chain is encoded by TRBV6-5 joined to TRBJ2-3; no D gene is confidently identified. The sample was naive CD4+ T cells from blood. The cell subset or site label, read with the paper, signifies: true naive CD4+ T cells. The clonotype was recovered from a young man with type 1 diabetes. The CDR3 corresponds to CASSSQGTDTQYF. The nucleotides read TGTGCCAGCAGCTCCCAGGGCACAGATACGCAGTATTTT.